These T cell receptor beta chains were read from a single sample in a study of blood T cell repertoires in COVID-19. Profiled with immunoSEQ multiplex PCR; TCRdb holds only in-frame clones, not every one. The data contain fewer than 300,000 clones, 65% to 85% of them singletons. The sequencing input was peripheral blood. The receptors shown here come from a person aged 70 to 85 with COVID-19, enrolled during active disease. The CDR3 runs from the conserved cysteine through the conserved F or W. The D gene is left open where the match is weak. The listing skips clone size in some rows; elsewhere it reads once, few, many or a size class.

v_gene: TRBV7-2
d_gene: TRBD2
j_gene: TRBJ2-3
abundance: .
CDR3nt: TGTGCCAGCAGCTTAGTTAGCGGGGGGGCGCCAGATACGCAGTATTTT
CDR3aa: CASSLVSGGAPDTQYF

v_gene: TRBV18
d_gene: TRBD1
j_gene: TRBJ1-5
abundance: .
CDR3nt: TGTGCCAGCTCATCTCGACAGGGAGATCAGCCCCAGCATTTT
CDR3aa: CASSSRQGDQPQHF

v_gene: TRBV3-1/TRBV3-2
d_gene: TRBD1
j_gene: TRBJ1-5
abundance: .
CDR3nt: TGTGCCAGCAGCCTCGACCAAGACAGGGAGATCGGTTATAGCAATCAGCCCCAGCATTTT
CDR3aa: CASSLDQDREIGYSNQPQHF

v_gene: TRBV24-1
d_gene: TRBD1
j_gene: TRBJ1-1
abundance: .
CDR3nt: TGTGCCACCAGTGAGGCAGGGGGCACTGAAGCTTTCTTT
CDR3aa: CATSEAGGTEAFF

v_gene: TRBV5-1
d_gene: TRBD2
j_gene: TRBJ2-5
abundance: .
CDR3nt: TGCGCCAGCAGCGTGGGACTAGGAGGACCTCAAGAGACCCAGTACTTC
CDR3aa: CASSVGLGGPQETQYF

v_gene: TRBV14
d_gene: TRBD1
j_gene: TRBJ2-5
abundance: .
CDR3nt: TGTGCCAGCAGCCTCCACTTGACAGGGATTGAGACCCAGTACTTC
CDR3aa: CASSLHLTGIETQYF

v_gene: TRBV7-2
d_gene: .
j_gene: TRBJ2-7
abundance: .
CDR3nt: TGTGCCAGCAGCTTAGATGTAGGGGCTCCCCACGAGCAGTACTTC
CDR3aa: CASSLDVGAPHEQYF

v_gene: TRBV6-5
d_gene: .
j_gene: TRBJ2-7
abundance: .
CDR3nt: TGTGCCACTTCGGGCCCAGGGTCAGGAGAGCAGTACTTC
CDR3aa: CATSGPGSGEQYF

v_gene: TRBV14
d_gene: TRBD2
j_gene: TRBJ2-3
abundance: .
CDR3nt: TGTGCCAGCAGCCAAGAACTAGCGGGGGGGGATACGCAGTATTTT
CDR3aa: CASSQELAGGDTQYF

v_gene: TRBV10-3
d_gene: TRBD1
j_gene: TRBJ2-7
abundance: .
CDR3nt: TGTGCCATCAGGGACAGGGACGAGCAGTACTTC
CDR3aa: CAIRDRDEQYF

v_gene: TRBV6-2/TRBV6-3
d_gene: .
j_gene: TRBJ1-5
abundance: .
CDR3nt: TGTGCCAGCAGTTACGAAGACTTCCTTTTTGGGAATCAGCCCCAGCATTTT
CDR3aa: CASSYEDFLFGNQPQHF

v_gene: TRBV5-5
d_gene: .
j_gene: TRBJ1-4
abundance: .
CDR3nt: TGTGCCAGCAGCTTGTGGGCGGGATCTAATGAAAAACTGTTTTTT
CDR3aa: CASSLWAGSNEKLFF

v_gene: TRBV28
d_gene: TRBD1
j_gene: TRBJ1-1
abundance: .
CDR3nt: TGTGCCAGCAGTTTATGGCAGGGGGTCTCTGAAGCTTTCTTT
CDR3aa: CASSLWQGVSEAFF

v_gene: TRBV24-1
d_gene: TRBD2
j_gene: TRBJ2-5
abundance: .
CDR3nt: TGTGCCACCAGTGATCAGACTAGCGGGGGTTGGGAGACCCAGTACTTC
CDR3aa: CATSDQTSGGWETQYF

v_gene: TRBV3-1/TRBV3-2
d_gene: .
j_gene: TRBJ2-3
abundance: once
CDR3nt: TGTGCCAGCAGCCAAGAGAGAGGGCGATTAGATACGCAGTATTTT
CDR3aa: CASSQERGRLDTQYF

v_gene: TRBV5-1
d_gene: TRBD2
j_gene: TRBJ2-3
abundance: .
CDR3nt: TGCGCCAGCAGCTTGGCCGCTCTAGCGGGGGCGGGGGATACGCAGTATTTT
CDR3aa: CASSLAALAGAGDTQYF

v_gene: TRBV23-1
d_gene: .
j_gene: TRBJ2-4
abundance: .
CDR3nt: TGCGCCAGCAGGCCTGACGGGGACATTCAGTACTTC
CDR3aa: CASRPDGDIQYF

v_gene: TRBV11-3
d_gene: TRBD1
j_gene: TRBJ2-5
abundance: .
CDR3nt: TGTGCCAGCAGCGCTCAACCCGGGACAGGGGCGTACCAAGAGACCCAGTACTTC
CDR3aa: CASSAQPGTGAYQETQYF

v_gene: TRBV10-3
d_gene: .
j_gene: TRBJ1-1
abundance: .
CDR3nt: TGTGCCATCAGTGAGTCAGGGGGTATGAACACTGAAGCTTTCTTT
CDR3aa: CAISESGGMNTEAFF

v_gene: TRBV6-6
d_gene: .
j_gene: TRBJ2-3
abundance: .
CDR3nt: TGTGCCAGCAGTATGGCAGGAGATACGCAGTATTTT
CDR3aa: CASSMAGDTQYF

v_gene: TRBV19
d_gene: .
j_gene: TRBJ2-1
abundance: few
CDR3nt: TGTGCCAGTTCTGGCAGAAGCTCCTACAATGAGCAGTTCTTC
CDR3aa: CASSGRSSYNEQFF

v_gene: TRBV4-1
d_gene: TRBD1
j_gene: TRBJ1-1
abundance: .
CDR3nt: TGCGCCAGCAGCCCGGGACAGGGGGCAATTGGCACTGAAGCTTTCTTT
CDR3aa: CASSPGQGAIGTEAFF

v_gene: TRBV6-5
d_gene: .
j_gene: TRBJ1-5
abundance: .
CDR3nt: TGTGCCAGCATATCGGGGGTAGAGGCTCAGCCCCAGCATTTT
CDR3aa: CASISGVEAQPQHF

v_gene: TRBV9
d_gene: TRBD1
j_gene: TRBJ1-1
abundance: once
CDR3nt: TGTGCCAGCAGCGATAAAGGGACAGTGAACACTGAAGCTTTCTTT
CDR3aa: CASSDKGTVNTEAFF

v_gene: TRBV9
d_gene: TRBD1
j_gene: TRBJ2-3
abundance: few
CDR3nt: TGTGCCAGCAGCCCGGGGACAGTTGGTACGCAGTATTTT
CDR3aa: CASSPGTVGTQYF

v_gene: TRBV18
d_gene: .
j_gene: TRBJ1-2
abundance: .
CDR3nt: TGTGCCAGCTCACCACTCGGTATCGGGTCAGACAGGAACTATGGCTACACCTTC
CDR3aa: CASSPLGIGSDRNYGYTF

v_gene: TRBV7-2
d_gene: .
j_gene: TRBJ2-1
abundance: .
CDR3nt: TGTGCCAGCAGCTTAGTCATTCTCGGGGACAATGAGCAGTTCTTC
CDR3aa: CASSLVILGDNEQFF

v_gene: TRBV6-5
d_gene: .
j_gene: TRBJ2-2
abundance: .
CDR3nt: TGTGTCGCCCTATCTAGCACCGGGGAGCTGTTTTTT
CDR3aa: CVALSSTGELFF

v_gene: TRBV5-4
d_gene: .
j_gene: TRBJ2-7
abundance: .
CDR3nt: TGTGCCAGCAGCTTGGGTAGGCCCCAAGAGGGCTACGAGCAGTACTTC
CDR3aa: CASSLGRPQEGYEQYF

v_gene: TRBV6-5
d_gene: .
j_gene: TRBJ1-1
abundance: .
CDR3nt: TGTGCCAGCAGCGGCGGGCCTCGGGAGGCTTTCTTT
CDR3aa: CASSGGPREAFF

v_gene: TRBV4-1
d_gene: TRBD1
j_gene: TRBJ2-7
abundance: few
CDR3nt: TGCGCCAGCAGCCCAGGTCCCGGGACAGCAGATCCCTCCTACGAGCAGTACTTC
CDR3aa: CASSPGPGTADPSYEQYF

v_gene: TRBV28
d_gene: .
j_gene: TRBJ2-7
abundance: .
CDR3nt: TGTGCCAGCAGTTCACAATACGAGCAGTACTTC
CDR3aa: CASSSQYEQYF

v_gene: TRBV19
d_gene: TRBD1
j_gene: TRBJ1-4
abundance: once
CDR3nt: TGTGCCAGTGAGGGGACAGTTGAAAAACTGTTTTTT
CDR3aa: CASEGTVEKLFF

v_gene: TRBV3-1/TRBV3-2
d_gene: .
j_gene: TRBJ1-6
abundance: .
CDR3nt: TGTGCCAGCAGGTCCTATTGGACGCCAGGGCGGAATTCACCCCTCCACTTT
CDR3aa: CASRSYWTPGRNSPLHF

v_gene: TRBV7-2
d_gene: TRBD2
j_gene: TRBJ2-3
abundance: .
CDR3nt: TGTGCCAGCAGCCTCCTAGCGGGGGGCACAGATACGCAGTATTTT
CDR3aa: CASSLLAGGTDTQYF

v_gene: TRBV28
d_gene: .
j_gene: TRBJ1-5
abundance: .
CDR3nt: TGTGCCAGCACCCCAGGGGTCAATCAGCCCCAGCATTTT
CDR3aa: CASTPGVNQPQHF

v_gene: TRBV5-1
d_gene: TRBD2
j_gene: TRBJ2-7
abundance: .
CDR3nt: TGCGCCAGCAGCGTCACCGGGACTATACACGAGCAGTACTTC
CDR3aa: CASSVTGTIHEQYF

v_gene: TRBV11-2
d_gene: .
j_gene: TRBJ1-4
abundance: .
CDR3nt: TGTGCCAGCACCTCCCGACAGACTAATGAAAAACTGTTTTTT
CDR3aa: CASTSRQTNEKLFF

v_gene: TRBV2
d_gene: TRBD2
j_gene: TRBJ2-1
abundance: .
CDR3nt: TGTGCCAGCATCGGGGCGGGAGCCGCCTACAATGAGCAGTTCTTC
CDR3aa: CASIGAGAAYNEQFF

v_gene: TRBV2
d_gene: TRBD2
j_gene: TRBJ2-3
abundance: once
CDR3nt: TGTGCCAGCAGTGGAATAGCGGGGGCGTCAGATACGCAGTATTTT
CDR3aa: CASSGIAGASDTQYF

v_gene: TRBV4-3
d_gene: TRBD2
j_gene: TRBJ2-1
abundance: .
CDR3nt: TGCGCCAGCAGCCAGGGGGGACTAGCGGGACTTAATGAGCAGTTCTTC
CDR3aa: CASSQGGLAGLNEQFF

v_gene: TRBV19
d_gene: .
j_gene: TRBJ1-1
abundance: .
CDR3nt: TGTGCCAGTAGTATACGGGAGGGGCGGAGTGGCACTGAAGCTTTCTTT
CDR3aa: CASSIREGRSGTEAFF

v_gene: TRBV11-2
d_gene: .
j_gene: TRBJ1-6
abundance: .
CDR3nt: TGTGCCAGCAGCTTAGATCAGGGTTACTATAATTCACCCCTCCACTTT
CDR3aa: CASSLDQGYYNSPLHF

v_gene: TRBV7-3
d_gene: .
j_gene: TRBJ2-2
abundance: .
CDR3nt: TGTGCCAGCAGCGACGGGGGGCCCGGGGAGCTGTTTTTT
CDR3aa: CASSDGGPGELFF

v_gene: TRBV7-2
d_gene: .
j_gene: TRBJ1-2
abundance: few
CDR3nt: TGTGCCAGCAGCTTAGCCTTCCACTCCCTCGGCTACACCTTC
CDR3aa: CASSLAFHSLGYTF

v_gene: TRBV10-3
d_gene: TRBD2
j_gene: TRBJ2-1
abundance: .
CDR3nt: TGTGCCATCAGTGAGTCGGGGGCGGGAGGGCCGGATGAGCAGTTCTTC
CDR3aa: CAISESGAGGPDEQFF

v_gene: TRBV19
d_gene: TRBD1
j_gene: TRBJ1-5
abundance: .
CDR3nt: TGTGCCAGTAGGAAACCGGGACAGGGAGAGTTAGGTCAGCCCCAGCATTTT
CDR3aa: CASRKPGQGELGQPQHF

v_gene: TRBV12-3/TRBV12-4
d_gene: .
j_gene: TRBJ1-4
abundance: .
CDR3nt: TGTGCCAGCAGTTTAATAGGGGATGAAAAACTGTTTTTT
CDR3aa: CASSLIGDEKLFF

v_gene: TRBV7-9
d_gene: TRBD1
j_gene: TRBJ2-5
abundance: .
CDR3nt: TGTGCCAGCAGCTTTCAGACAGGGCCCCCGAACCAAGAGACCCAGTACTTC
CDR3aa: CASSFQTGPPNQETQYF

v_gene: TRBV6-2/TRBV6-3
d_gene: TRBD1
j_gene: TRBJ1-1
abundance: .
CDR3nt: TGTGCCAGCAGTTACGGGACAGGGGGGGCTGAAGCTTTCTTT
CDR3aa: CASSYGTGGAEAFF

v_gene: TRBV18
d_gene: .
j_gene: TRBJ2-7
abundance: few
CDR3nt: TGTGCCAGCTCACCACTCCGACAGACCTACGAGCAGTACTTC
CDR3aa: CASSPLRQTYEQYF